This entry describes one T cell receptor (beta chain). This receptor's antigen is unknown. No per-base quality is available; no much larger clone lies one base away. These data originate in a study of cytomegalovirus exposure and HLA in healthy donors (dated 2017 in TCRdb). Study-level background: An earlier analysis of roughly 500 of the donors reported under 300 Gb of sequence data and roughly 120 million unique TCR beta sequences obtained from approximately 180 million T cells. Roughly 300 gigabases of sequencing data and approximately 85 million unique TCR sequences were included in an early release covering roughly 600 HLA-typed donors. Among the roughly 410 genotyped donors, around 81% belonged to the genetic ancestry cluster associated with self-reported Caucasian donors. The aim of the study was to test whether cataloging public T cell receptors could identify signatures of past pathogen exposure. The study used immunosequencing to profile the T cell repertoires of approximately 630 subjects and linked those repertoires to cytomegalovirus serostatus. Along with the 666-subject first cohort, a separate validation cohort of over 90 different subjects was used. To predict cytomegalovirus infection status, the study combined high-throughput TCR immunosequencing, statistical association of individual TCRs with disease status, and machine learning. To study patterns of TCR occurrence, a later analysis re-analyzed previously published TCR beta repertoires from under 750 donors and added high-resolution HLA genotyping. Rather than drawing on any new phenotypic data, the later analysis identified candidate immune exposures from TCR beta sequences and the way those sequences occurred across donors. To decide whether each TCR beta V gene segment behaved as functional or pseudogenic, an earlier analysis of several hundred of the donors relied on high-throughput TCR beta sequencing. Alongside the repertoire data, information on donor age, sex, ethnicity and CMV serostatus was compiled. Genome-wide SNP genotypes for about 60% of the roughly 670 donors were used in a later genetic analysis, which treated that subset as a discovery cohort. All discovery cohort repertoires had been generated using a single sequencing platform. Class I and class II HLA loci were covered by the typing at four-digit resolution. The number of typed donors differed by locus: roughly 629-640 for A, B, C, DRB1 and DQB1; some 500 for DQA1; approximately 600 for DPA1; and roughly 490 for DPB1. Four to six DR-DQ haplotypes were handled as single units for association and clustering, since linkage in the cohort was strong. Across about 380 genotyped donors of the cohort, an average of approximately 220,000 unique TCR beta nucleotide sequences per donor were sequenced, and roughly a sixth of those sequences were non-productive. What the research found in general, with its limitations: Several of the top co-occurrence clusters appeared to be linked to parvovirus B19, influenza, CMV and Epstein-Barr virus, according to a later analysis. Compared with equally common non-associated chains, HLA-associated TCR beta chains in a later analysis were more clonally expanded and had lower generation probabilities. HLA typing was unavailable for some donors at each locus, so association tests used only the typed subset. A total of fewer than 200 TCR beta chains were listed by the study as associated with cytomegalovirus. It was suggested by the authors that the approach could potentially be generalized to other disease states and immunological phenotypes. V-gene and J-gene trimming of TCR beta chains was associated with a missense DCLRE1C variant in a later genetic analysis, and the association was replicated in an independent cohort. The earlier analysis of some 560 of the donors excluded approximately 15 rarely observed V segments, including chromosome 9 orphons, because counts were too low. In a later analysis, most CMV-associated TCR beta chains were found to appear HLA-restricted, with HLA associations seemingly driven largely by CMV exposure. In a later analysis, TCR association rates were found to vary across HLA loci, with the most associated TCRs seen for DRB1 alleles and the fewest for HLA-C alleles. Strong co-occurrence of HLA alleles, especially DR and DQ, made assigning TCR associations to individual alleles difficult. The classifier was reported to diagnose cytomegalovirus status with high specificity and sensitivity in both the original and validation cohorts. In vitro tests confirmed that three of the cytomegalovirus-associated TCR beta chains recognize cytomegalovirus antigens. For the cohort, immune exposure information was limited to CMV serostatus. A cluster of highly shared sequence variants was judged likely to be a technical artifact of the sequencing pipeline. A further reported finding was that TCR beta sequences accurately predicted the HLA-A and HLA-B alleles for most subjects in the first cohort. Most TCR sequences were seen in very few donors, while some public TCRs were found in many individuals. Compared with the roughly 670-donor mean, donors in an Asian-associated ancestry cluster had fewer N-insertions in productive TCRs, according to a later genetic analysis. This cohort had only TCR beta chains sequenced, and the lack of alpha or paired-chain data limited which features could be detected. A later analysis associated roughly 17,000 TCR beta sequences with specific HLA alleles at a false discovery rate of 0.05. Sequencing depth was assumed to be roughly uniform across donors in the presence/absence analyses, though that assumption may not hold. In an earlier analysis of fewer than 700 of the donors, most TCR beta V segments appeared in productive rearrangements about 90% or about 30% of the time, broadly matching IMGT annotations. Linkage disequilibrium might explain the correlated functional status among segregating V segments, but an unknown experimental factor could not be excluded. Some IMGT-functional V segments, including TRBV6-2 and TRBV6-3, could not be told apart with the 87-base-pair reads, so those segments were excluded.

V was cut back by 10 bases and J by 4 bases, leaving a gap of 16 bases between them. The CDR3 runs 13 residues from the cysteine to the phenylalanine. Only the CDR3 DNA stays, 39 bases, in frame from base 1. CDR1 and CDR2 are read off the germline V gene as ENHRY and SYGVKD. In total, 630 or so healthy bone marrow donors made up the cohort. At the time of sampling, all cohort members were nominally healthy, though unrecorded immune exposures were likely present. The donor was CMV seropositive and was included in the group of 290 or so seropositive cohort members. Each donor provided a peripheral blood sample, and peripheral blood mononuclear cells were used for TCR beta sequencing. Genomic DNA extraction from the blood cell samples was performed with the Qiagen DNeasy Blood Extraction Kit. The library was generated by the immunoSEQ multiplex PCR assay. A mixture of 60 forward primers for TCR Vbeta segments and 13 reverse primers for TCR Jbeta segments was used in the multiplex PCR. A multiplex PCR assay on genomic DNA amplified the CDR3 region of rearranged TCR beta genes. Amplified TCR beta libraries were sequenced as 87-base-pair reads on the Illumina HiSeq System. Concerning the study's data processing: A later analysis tallied 75 million to 95 million unique TCR beta chains across the 600 to 700 repertoires, and approximately 12 million of those chains were shared by two or more donors. To remove PCR and sequencing errors, raw reads were error-corrected and collapsed into unique sequences using a nearest-neighbor algorithm that merged closely related sequences. V, D and J gene segments were assigned by aligning CDR3 sequences to IMGT reference sequences. For a sequence to be retained, a match of at least six nucleotides was required to both a V gene segment and a J gene segment. Rearrangements were called productive when the CDR3 lacked stop codons and stayed in frame with V and J; all others were non-productive. CDR3 was defined according to IMGT convention as the region running from the second conserved V-encoded cysteine to the conserved J-encoded phenylalanine. The earlier analysis of approximately 590 of the donors excluded any sequence lacking an unambiguous match to a single V gene segment. An earlier analysis of fewer than 650 of the donors classified V segments as functional when productive rearrangements were above 56.7% and as segregating when the standard deviation between donors was above 5%. A statistical classification framework was built to diagnose cytomegalovirus status from the catalog of TCR beta chain sequences. V and J gene assignment, in a later analysis, came from comparing TCR nucleotide sequences with IMGT/GENE-DB human TR gene sequences. A later analysis assigned CDR3 sequences and most-parsimonious VDJ recombination scenarios with the TCRdist pipeline. In a later analysis, each TCR beta chain was defined by its CDR3 amino acid sequence together with its V-gene family, and reads lacking a unique V-gene family were excluded. As a way to deal with suspected cross-contamination and a sequencing artifact, a later analysis dropped 592 nucleotide sequences that were highly shared and had low generation probability. For each public chain, a later analysis derived a clonal expansion index from normalized ranks of inferred template counts within each repertoire. A later analysis computed generation probabilities with a VDJ recombination model fitted to out-of-frame rearrangements, and checked the results against IGoR. A later analysis scored TCR-TCR, TCR-HLA and TCR-CMV co-occurrence with hypergeometric tests, applying a repertoire-size bias correction to TCR pairs. False discovery rates were estimated in a later analysis by permuting HLA or CMV assignments 20 times. In a later analysis, co-occurring TCRs were grouped using DBSCAN, and TCRdist sequence similarity was added for clustering within HLA-allele-positive subsets. Repertoires with fewer than 30,000 or more than 120,000 public chains, plus five repertoires with anomalous nucleotide sharing, were excluded from co-occurrence clustering. The source is immuneACCESS, and TCRdb retained only in-frame sequences with V and J called. Part of the clones is not carried over; for the studies checked, unresolved V genes explain less than half of this, and the remainder is unexplained. That table supplies the V and J calls and clone size; D and trimming were determined from the DNA. For this sample there are about 160,000 clones; roughly three quarters appear just once. Jointly, the top ten make up about 3.1% of the sample.

This receptor was obtained from a woman in her forties or fifties in good health and CMV-seropositive. The sequencing input was PBMCs. The chain was built from TRBV10-3 and TRBJ1-1, with no reliable assignment of the D segment. The CDR3: CATERERSTEAFF. The bases are TGTGCCACCGAGAGGGAGCGGTCCACTGAAGCTTTCTTT.